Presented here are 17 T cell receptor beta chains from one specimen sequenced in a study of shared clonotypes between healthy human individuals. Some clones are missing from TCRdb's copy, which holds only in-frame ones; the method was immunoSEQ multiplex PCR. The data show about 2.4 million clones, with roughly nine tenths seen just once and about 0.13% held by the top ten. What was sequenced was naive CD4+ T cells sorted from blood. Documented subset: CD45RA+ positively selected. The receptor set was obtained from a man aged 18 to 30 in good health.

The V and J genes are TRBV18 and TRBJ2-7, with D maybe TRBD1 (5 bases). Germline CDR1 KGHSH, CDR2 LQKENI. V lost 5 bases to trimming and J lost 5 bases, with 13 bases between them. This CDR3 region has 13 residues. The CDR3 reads CASSTPGYHEQYF. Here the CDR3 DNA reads TGTGCCAGCTCAACCCCAGGGTACCACGAGCAGTACTTC.

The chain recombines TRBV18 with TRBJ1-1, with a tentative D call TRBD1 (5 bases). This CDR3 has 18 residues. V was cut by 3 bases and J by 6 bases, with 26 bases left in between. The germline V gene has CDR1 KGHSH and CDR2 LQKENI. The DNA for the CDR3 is TGTGCCAGCTCACCTTTGCCGGGACCGACATACGAGGGTCCTGAAGCTTTCTTT. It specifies CASSPLPGPTYEGPEAFF.

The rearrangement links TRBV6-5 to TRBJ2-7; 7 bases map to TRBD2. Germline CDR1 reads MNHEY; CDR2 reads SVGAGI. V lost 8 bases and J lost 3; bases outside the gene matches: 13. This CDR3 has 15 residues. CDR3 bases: TGTGCCAGCTCCTGGCGGGAGTCCTACTTCTACGAGCAGTACTTC. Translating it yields CASSWRESYFYEQYF.

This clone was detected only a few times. In DNA, the CDR3 is TGTGCCAGTAGGGTCCCGGGTCCCGGGGAGCTGTTTTTT. It codes for CASRVPGPGELFF. V gene TRBV19 combines with J gene TRBJ2-2; D is ambiguous. The CDR3 runs to 13 residues. V lost 6 bases and J lost 6, with 11 bases in between. Germline V gene lookup returns CDR1 LNHDA and CDR2 SQIVND (reference sequence).

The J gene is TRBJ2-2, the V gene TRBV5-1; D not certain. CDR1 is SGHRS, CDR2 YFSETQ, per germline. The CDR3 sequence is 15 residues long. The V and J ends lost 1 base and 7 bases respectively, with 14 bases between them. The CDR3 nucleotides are TGCGCCAGCAGCTTGCGATCACGTGATGGCGGGGAGCTGTTTTTT. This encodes CASSLRSRDGGELFF.

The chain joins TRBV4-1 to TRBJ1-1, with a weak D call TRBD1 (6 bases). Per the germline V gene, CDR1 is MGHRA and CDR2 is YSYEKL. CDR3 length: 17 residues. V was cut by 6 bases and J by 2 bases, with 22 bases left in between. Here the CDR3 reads CASRLRDTLELNTEAFF. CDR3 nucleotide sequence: TGCGCCAGCAGGCTCCGGGACACCCTTGAACTTAACACTGAAGCTTTCTTT.

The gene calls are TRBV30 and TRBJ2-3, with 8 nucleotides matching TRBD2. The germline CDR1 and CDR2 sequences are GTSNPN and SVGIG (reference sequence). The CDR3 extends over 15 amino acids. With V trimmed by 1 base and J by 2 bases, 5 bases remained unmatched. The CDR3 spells CAWSGASGYTDTQYF. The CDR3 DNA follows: TGTGCCTGGAGTGGGGCTAGCGGGTACACAGATACGCAGTATTTT.

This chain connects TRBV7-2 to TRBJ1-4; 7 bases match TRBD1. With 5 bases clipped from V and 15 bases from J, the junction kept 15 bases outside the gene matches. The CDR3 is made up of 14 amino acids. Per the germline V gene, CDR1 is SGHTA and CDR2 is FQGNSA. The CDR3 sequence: CASSPQPQGGQLFF. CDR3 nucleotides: TGTGCCAGCAGCCCCCAGCCCCAAGGGGGACAGTTGTTTTTT.

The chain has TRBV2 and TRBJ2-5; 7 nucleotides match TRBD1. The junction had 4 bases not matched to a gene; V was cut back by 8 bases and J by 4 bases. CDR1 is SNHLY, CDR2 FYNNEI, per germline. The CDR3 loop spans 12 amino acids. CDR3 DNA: TGTGCCAGCCAGACAGGGACAGAGACCCAGTACTTC. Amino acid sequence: CASQTGTETQYF.

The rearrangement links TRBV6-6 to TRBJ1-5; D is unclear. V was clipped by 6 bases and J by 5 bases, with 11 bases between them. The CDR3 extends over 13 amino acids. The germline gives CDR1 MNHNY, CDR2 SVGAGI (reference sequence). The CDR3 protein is CASRNSIYQPQHF. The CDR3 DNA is TGTGCCAGCAGAAACAGTATCTATCAGCCCCAGCATTTT.

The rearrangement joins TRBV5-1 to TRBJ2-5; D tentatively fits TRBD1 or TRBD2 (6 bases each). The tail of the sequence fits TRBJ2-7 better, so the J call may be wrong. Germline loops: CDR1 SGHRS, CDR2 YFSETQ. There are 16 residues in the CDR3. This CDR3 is CASSLGFGGLTYEQYF. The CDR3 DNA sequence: TGCGCCAGCAGCTTGGGCTTTGGGGGGCTTACCTACGAGCAGTACTTC.

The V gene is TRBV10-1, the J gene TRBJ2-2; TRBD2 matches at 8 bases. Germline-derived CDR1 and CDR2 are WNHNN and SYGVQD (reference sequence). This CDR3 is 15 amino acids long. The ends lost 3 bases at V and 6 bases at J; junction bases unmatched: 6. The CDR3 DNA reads TGCGCCAGCAGTGATCCCCAAGCGGGAGCCGGGGAGCTGTTTTTT. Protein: CASSDPQAGAGELFF.

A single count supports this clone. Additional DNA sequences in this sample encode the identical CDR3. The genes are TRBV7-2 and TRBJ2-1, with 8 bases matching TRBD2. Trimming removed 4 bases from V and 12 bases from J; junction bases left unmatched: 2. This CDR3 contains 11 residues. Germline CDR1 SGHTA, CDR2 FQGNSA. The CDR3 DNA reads TGTGCCAGCAGCTCTCGGGGGGGGCAGTTCTTC. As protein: CASSSRGGQFF.

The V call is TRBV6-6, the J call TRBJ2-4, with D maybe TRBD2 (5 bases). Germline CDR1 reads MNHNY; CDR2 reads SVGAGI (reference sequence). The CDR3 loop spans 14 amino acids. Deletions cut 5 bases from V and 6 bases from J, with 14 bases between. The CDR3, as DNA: TGTGCCAGCAGTGCGGAGCGGCCGAGAAACATTCAGTACTTC. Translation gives CASSAERPRNIQYF.

The CDR3 protein is CSAPRAEKLFF. CDR3 DNA sequence: TGCAGTGCTCCCAGGGCCGAAAAACTGTTTTTT. The genes are TRBV20-1 and TRBJ1-4; a weak D match, TRBD1 (5 bases). This CDR3 has 11 amino acids. The V end lost 5 bases, the J end lost 8 bases, and 9 bases lay between the germline ends. The germline V gene encodes CDR1 DFQATT and CDR2 SNEGSKA (reference sequence).

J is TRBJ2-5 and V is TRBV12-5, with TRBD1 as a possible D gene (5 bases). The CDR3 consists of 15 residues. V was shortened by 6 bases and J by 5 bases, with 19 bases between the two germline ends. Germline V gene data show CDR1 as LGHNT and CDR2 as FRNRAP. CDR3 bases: TGTGCTAGTGGCGAAACAGGATTCCAGGAGGAGACCCAGTACTTC. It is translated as CASGETGFQEETQYF.

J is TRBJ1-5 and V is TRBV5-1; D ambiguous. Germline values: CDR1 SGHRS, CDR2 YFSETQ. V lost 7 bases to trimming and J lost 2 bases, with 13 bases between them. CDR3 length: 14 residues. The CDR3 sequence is CASQVSTGNQPQHF. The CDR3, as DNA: TGCGCCAGCCAGGTGTCGACGGGCAATCAGCCCCAGCATTTT.